What follows are 20 T cell receptor beta chains derived from one specimen sequenced in a study of cytotoxic CD8 clonotypes in ibrutinib-treated CLL. The repertoire was sequenced with immunoSEQ multiplex PCR; TCRdb's copy has only in-frame clones and lacks some. This table has about 310,000 clones, approximately 80% appearing once. This specimen consisted of PBMCs, obtained before ibrutinib treatment. All receptors derive from a human donor with chronic lymphocytic leukemia.

This chain joins TRBV6-5 and TRBJ2-7; 12 nucleotides align to TRBD2. CDR1 and CDR2 (germline): MNHEY, SVGAGI. V was clipped by 5 bases and J by 2 bases; unmatched bases: 4. The CDR3 has 15 residues. The CDR3 nucleotides are TGTGCCAGCAGTCGACGACTAGCGGGAGCCTACGAGCAGTACTTC. Protein sequence: CASSRRLAGAYEQYF.

The J gene is TRBJ2-1, the V gene TRBV25-1; D uncertain. The CDR3 is 13 amino acids. The germline CDR1 and CDR2 sequences are MGHDK and SYGVNS. V lost 3 bases and J lost 4, with 7 bases in between. The CDR3 reads CASSDIGYNEQFF. The CDR3 region has the DNA TGTGCCAGCAGTGATATAGGATACAATGAGCAGTTCTTC.

The chain combines TRBV7-8 with TRBJ2-3; no firm D call. From germline, CDR1 is SGHVS and CDR2 FQNEAQ. V was trimmed by 5 bases and J by 4 bases, leaving 13 bases between them. CDR3 length: 14 amino acids. Here the CDR3 reads CASSPQEVSDTQYF. For the CDR3, the DNA is TGTGCCAGCAGCCCCCAAGAGGTCTCAGATACGCAGTATTTT.

This sequence joins TRBV2 and TRBJ2-5; the match to TRBD1 covers 8 bases. CDR1 is SNHLY and CDR2 is FYNNEI in the germline V gene. This CDR3 is built from 17 residues. Trimming took 2 bases from V and 0 from J; bases not matched to a gene: 8. CDR3 loop: CASSESAGGLYQETQYF. The CDR3 nucleotides are TGTGCCAGCAGTGAATCGGCAGGGGGCCTCTACCAAGAGACCCAGTACTTC.

V and J are TRBV7-3 and TRBJ2-1; TRBD1 might be the D (5 bases). From germline, CDR1 is SGHTA and CDR2 FQGTGA. V was pared by 5 bases and J by 5 bases, with 16 bases between. The CDR3 sequence is 15 residues long. The CDR3, as DNA: TGTGCCAGCAGCCCCTCCAGGGCCAGGAACAATGAGCAGTTCTTC. It yields the protein CASSPSRARNNEQFF.

CDR3 sequence (DNA): TGTGCCAGCAGAACACAGGGGAACACTGAAGCTTTCTTT. Its translation is CASRTQGNTEAFF. This chain joins TRBV28 and TRBJ1-1; D possibly corresponds to TRBD1 (6 bases). CDR1 and CDR2 from the germline V gene are MDHEN and SYDVKM. Trimming left V 6 bases short and J 1 base short, with 9 bases between. The length of the CDR3 is 13 residues.

This rearrangement joins TRBV9 to TRBJ1-2; tentative D call: TRBD1 (5 bases). Germline CDR1 SGDLS, CDR2 YYNGEE. V lost 4 bases and J 7 bases, leaving 20 bases between the germline ends. The CDR3 loop spans 15 amino acids. The CDR3 region has the DNA TGTGCCAGCAGCTACTTATCCGGGGCTACCAGTGGCTACACCTTC. It yields the protein CASSYLSGATSGYTF.

This clone was found once. This rearrangement joins TRBV27 to TRBJ2-7; D not resolved. Germline assignment: CDR1 MNHEY and CDR2 SMNVEV (reference sequence). Trimming cost V 6 bases and J 3 bases, with 12 bases left between them. The CDR3 has 13 residues. The CDR3 loop is CASRRGSGYEQYF. DNA of the CDR3: TGTGCCAGCAGACGTGGGTCGGGCTACGAGCAGTACTTC.

The V gene is TRBV7-2, the J gene TRBJ2-5, with D uncertain. The CDR3 has 15 residues. Trimming stripped 0 bases from V and 1 base from J, with 9 bases between. Germline CDR1 and CDR2: SGHTA and FQGNSA. The CDR3 loop reads CASSLAARPQETQYF. CDR3 nucleotide sequence: TGTGCCAGCAGCTTAGCCGCCCGGCCCCAAGAGACCCAGTACTTC.

The rearrangement links TRBV6-5 to TRBJ1-5; 7 positions match TRBD1. J lost 1 base, V lost 6 bases, and 6 bases had no gene match. The CDR3 is made up of 15 amino acids. Looked up from germline, CDR1 is MNHEY and CDR2 is SVGAGI. The CDR3 loop is CASRPNRGSNQPQHF. The CDR3 nucleotides read TGTGCCAGCAGACCAAACAGGGGAAGCAATCAGCCCCAGCATTTT.

J is TRBJ2-5 and V is TRBV28; 7 bases map to TRBD2. The CDR3 totals 14 residues. Per the germline V gene, CDR1 is MDHEN and CDR2 is SYDVKM. V gave up 6 bases and J gave up 5 bases; unmatched junction bases: 9. Here the CDR3 DNA reads TGTGCCAGCAGCCCTACGGGGGGAGAGGAGACCCAGTACTTC. Protein product: CASSPTGGEETQYF.

The J gene is TRBJ1-3, the V gene TRBV2; D is unclear. Germline V gene sequence: CDR1 SNHLY, CDR2 FYNNEI. V lost 6 bases, J lost 8 bases, and 11 bases lay in between. This CDR3 is built from 12 residues. The CDR3 protein is CASSSVPDTIYF. The CDR3 DNA follows: TGTGCCAGCAGCTCGGTCCCAGACACCATATATTTT. Filled out from reference TRBV2 and TRBJ1-3, the complete variable domain reads EPEVTQTPSHQVTQMGQEVILRCVPISNHLYFYWYRQILGQKVEFLVSFYNNEISEKSEIFDDQFSVERPDGSNFTLKIRSTKLEDSAMYFCASSSVPDTIYFGEGSWLTVV.

The chain combines TRBV19 with TRBJ2-2; tentative D call: TRBD2 (5 bases). Trimming shortened V by 10 bases and J by 4 bases, and 16 bases separated the two germline ends. Germline V gene data show CDR1 as LNHDA and CDR2 as SQIVND (reference sequence). This CDR3 spans 14 amino acids. The CDR3 nucleotides read TGTGCCACTGAGCTCGGGGTAGGCACCGGGGAGCTGTTTTTT. Its protein product is CATELGVGTGELFF.

This clone was seen a few times. The J gene is TRBJ2-1, the V gene TRBV11-2; the match to TRBD2 covers 9 bases. The CDR3 extends over 15 amino acids. With 2 bases clipped from V and 8 bases from J, the junction kept 7 bases outside the gene matches. Germline CDR1 is SGHAT and CDR2 is FQNNGV. In DNA, the CDR3 is TGTGCCAGCAGCTTATCGACGGGACTAGCCGATGAGCAGTTCTTC. It codes for CASSLSTGLADEQFF.

This chain links TRBV15 with TRBJ2-1; D is unclear. V was trimmed by 1 base and J by 5 bases, leaving 6 bases between them. Per germline, CDR1 LNHNV and CDR2 YYDKDF (reference sequence). The CDR3 covers 13 residues. CDR3 in DNA: TGTGCCACCAGCAGAGGTCAGAACAATGAGCAGTTCTTC. Its protein is CATSRGQNNEQFF.

This chain links TRBV25-1 with TRBJ2-4; D gene unclear. Germline assignment: CDR1 MGHDK and CDR2 SYGVNS. CDR3 length equals 12 residues. V shed 7 bases and J shed 6 bases, with 10 bases lying between them. CDR3 residues: CASIEPGNIQYF. DNA of the CDR3: TGTGCCAGCATAGAGCCAGGAAACATTCAGTACTTC.

This clone was recorded a few times. This chain links TRBV15 with TRBJ2-1, with 7 bases identical to TRBD1. This CDR3 spans 15 amino acids. J lost 5 bases, V lost 1 base, and 5 bases had no gene match. The germline V gene has CDR1 LNHNV and CDR2 YYDKDF (reference sequence). The CDR3 spells CATSRGRTGDNEQFF. The CDR3 DNA is TGTGCCACCAGCAGAGGCCGGACAGGAGACAATGAGCAGTTCTTC.

This clone has a handful of counts. V is TRBV2 and J is TRBJ1-2; possibly TRBD1 for D (6 bases). The V gene lost 8 bases and the J gene lost 6 bases, with 19 bases spanning the gap. Germline assignment: CDR1 SNHLY and CDR2 FYNNEI. The CDR3 is made up of 14 amino acids. The CDR3 is CASAWAGAVNGYTF. The CDR3 DNA reads as TGTGCCAGCGCGTGGGCAGGGGCGGTAAATGGCTACACCTTC.

This clone appeared a few times. This chain uses TRBV7-9 with TRBJ1-1; D is uncertain. This CDR3 is 11 amino acids long. V was cut by 3 bases and J by 10 bases, with 9 bases left in between. Germline V gene lookup returns CDR1 SEHNR and CDR2 FQNEAQ (reference sequence). The CDR3 region is CASSLMSAAFF. DNA for the CDR3: TGTGCCAGCAGCTTGATGAGCGCAGCTTTCTTT.

This clone has at least ten counts. This sequence joins TRBV5-1 and TRBJ1-2, with D possibly matching TRBD1 (5 bases). Germline CDR1 and CDR2: SGHRS and YFSETQ. CDR3 length: 16 residues. Trimming removed 7 bases at V and 0 bases at J, with 19 bases between. Written as DNA, the CDR3 is TGCGCCAGCCGCCTTGGGTCGACAGCCTCTAACTATGGCTACACCTTC. It is translated as CASRLGSTASNYGYTF.